The TCR beta chain described here comes from a study of blood T cell repertoires in COVID-19. The CDR3 length is 12 residues. Germline V lookup: CDR1 SEHNR, CDR2 FQNEAQ (reference sequence). Trimming took off 3 bases at V and 5 bases at J, with 8 bases between the two ends. TCRdb's table, derived via immunoSEQ multiplex PCR, lists solely in-frame clones and lacks some. The sample contains 45,000 to 65,000 clones, roughly 87% of which appear only once. The chain is built from TRBV7-9 and TRBJ2-7, with a weak D call TRBD2 (6 bases). Sequenced input: peripheral blood. The receptor was derived from a man older than 75 in a cohort sampled during active COVID-19. CDR3 nucleotide sequence: TGTGCCAGCAGCTTCCCGGGGGACGAGCAGTACTTC. Protein product: CASSFPGDEQYF.